Below are 3 T cell receptor beta chains sequenced from a single sample in a study of a mutant IDH1 vaccine in newly diagnosed glioma. Their cognate antigens are unknown. Time point denoted: week 23, last vaccination. Doses of 300 ug of mutant IDH1 20-mer peptide were given with topical imiquimod. Sequencing was performed with immunoSEQ multiplex PCR; in TCRdb, only in-frame clones are kept and a portion is missing. The sample includes 88,000 or so clones, 70% to 90% seen only once; the top ten take roughly 2.2%. The source material was PBMCs, sampled from a glioma patient whose treatment included an IDH1 peptide vaccine. These receptors were collected from a man between 25 and 39 years old with glioma. Some clones in this sample may be carry-over from other donors' samples.

The gene calls are TRBV2 and TRBJ1-5, with TRBD1 matching 9 bases. V gave up 5 bases and J gave up 5 bases; unmatched junction bases: 7. The germline CDR1 and CDR2 sequences are SNHLY and FYNNEI. The CDR3 is 15 amino acids. CDR3 amino acids: CASSPDRGTDQPQHF. As DNA, the CDR3 is TGTGCCAGCAGTCCCGACAGGGGGACGGATCAGCCCCAGCATTTT.

This chain joins TRBV16 and TRBJ1-1, with D uncertain. This CDR3 contains 13 residues. The ends were cut back, 4 bases at V and 1 base at J, with 7 bases in the middle. Germline loops: CDR1 KGHSY, CDR2 FQNENV. The CDR3 DNA reads as TGTGCCAGCAGCCTAGACCGGAACACTGAAGCTTTCTTT. This gives the protein CASSLDRNTEAFF.

The chain employs TRBV4-2 and TRBJ2-6; D remains ambiguous. The CDR3 runs 17 residues. Trimming shortened V by 4 bases and J by 0 bases, and 13 bases separated the two germline ends. The germline V gene has CDR1 LGHNA and CDR2 YNFKEQ. As DNA, the CDR3 is TGTGCCAGCAGCCTGAACTTCGGTGACTCTGGGGCCAACGTCCTGACTTTC. Translation: CASSLNFGDSGANVLTF.